Shown below are 30 T cell receptor beta chains from a single sample sequenced in a study of chemoradiotherapy in HPV16-positive cancers. Produced via immunoSEQ multiplex PCR; TCRdb's table is partial and in-frame only. This repertoire shows fewer than 15,000 clones, approximately 91% found once; its top ten account for around 2.9%. This material consisted of blood, taken from a patient who underwent chemoradiotherapy. The source of these receptors is a human donor with HPV-associated anogenital cancer.

The chain couples TRBV7-3 to TRBJ2-3; tentatively, D is TRBD1 or TRBD2 (5 bases each). In germline, CDR1 is SGHTA, CDR2 FQGTGA. Trimming removed 2 bases at V and 5 bases at J, with 14 bases between. CDR3 length: 15 amino acids. CDR3: CASSLRAGTGDTQYF. In DNA form, the CDR3 reads TGTGCCAGCAGCTTACGGGCCGGGACGGGAGATACGCAGTATTTT.

DNA for the CDR3: TGTGCCAGCAGTGAAGCGCTTCTACGGGCCCGTTGGGACGAGCAGTACTTC. Amino acid sequence: CASSEALLRARWDEQYF. The genes are TRBV6-1 and TRBJ2-7; D gene ambiguous. The V and J ends lost 0 bases and 5 bases respectively, with 20 bases between them. Germline CDR1 and CDR2: MNHNS and SASEGT. This CDR3 is 17 amino acids long.

The rearrangement uses TRBV5-1 and TRBJ1-1; 9 positions match TRBD1. Germline CDR1 is SGHRS and CDR2 is YFSETQ. The junction had 19 bases not matched to a gene; V was cut back by 3 bases and J by 4 bases. The CDR3 is 19 residues long. CDR3 amino acids: CASSSAKQGATARGTEAFF. The CDR3 nucleotides are TGCGCCAGCAGCTCCGCAAAACAGGGGGCTACCGCGAGGGGCACTGAAGCTTTCTTT.

CDR3 in DNA: TGTGCCAGCAGCTTACAGCGCACCGGGGAGCTGTTTTTT. This translates into CASSLQRTGELFF. The rearrangement links TRBV7-2 to TRBJ2-2; D gene uncertain. V was trimmed by 2 bases and J by 4 bases, leaving 5 bases between them. The germline V gene encodes CDR1 SGHTA and CDR2 FQGNSA. CDR3 size: 13 residues.

The J gene is TRBJ2-7, the V gene TRBV29-1; D is unclear. Trimming shortened V by 2 bases and J by 11 bases, and 13 bases separated the two germline ends. Looked up from germline, CDR1 is SQVTM and CDR2 is ANQGSEA. The CDR3 runs to 11 residues. CDR3 sequence reads: CSVELSGQEYF. CDR3 coding DNA: TGCAGCGTTGAACTTTCGGGTCAGGAGTACTTC.

The chain uses TRBV6-6 and TRBJ1-1; D gene ambiguous. The V and J ends lost 6 bases and 1 base respectively, with 18 bases between them. The CDR3 has 16 amino acids. Germline V CDR1 and CDR2: MNHNY, SVGAGI (reference sequence). As DNA, the CDR3 is TGTGCCAGCAGAAAAGGGTCTGGCGTAAAGAACACTGAAGCTTTCTTT. Encoded protein: CASRKGSGVKNTEAFF.

The chain carries TRBV5-5 and TRBJ1-3, with D perhaps matching TRBD1 (6 bases). The CDR3 extends over 13 amino acids. Germline lookup yields CDR1 SGHKS and CDR2 YYEKEE (reference sequence). V gave up 7 bases and J gave up 8 bases, with 16 bases separating them. In DNA form, the CDR3 reads TGTGCCAGCTGGAGGGGGATCGGGGACACCATATATTTT. Translation: CASWRGIGDTIYF.

The gene calls are TRBV25-1 and TRBJ1-1, with 7 nucleotides matching TRBD1. Germline V gene lookup returns CDR1 MGHDK and CDR2 SYGVNS. The CDR3 has 15 amino acids. The J segment lost 3 bases and the V segment lost 4 bases, leaving 8 bases of the junction unmatched. DNA of the CDR3: TGTGCCAGCAGTGGCAGGGGGTGGGAGGACACTGAAGCTTTCTTT. Residues: CASSGRGWEDTEAFF.

This rearrangement joins TRBV7-2 to TRBJ1-1; no firm D call. Germline V gene sequence: CDR1 SGHTA, CDR2 FQGNSA. CDR3 length: 11 residues. With 4 bases removed from V and 8 bases from J, the gap between germline ends came to 8 bases. CDR3 amino acids: CASSYGPEAFF. The CDR3 DNA reads TGTGCCAGCAGCTACGGCCCGGAAGCTTTCTTT. The full variable domain, completed using reference TRBV7-2 and TRBJ1-1, is GAGVSQSPSNKVTEKGKDVELRCDPISGHTALYWYRQSLGQGLEFLIYFQGNSAPDKSGLPSDRFSAERTGGSVSTLTIQRTQQEDSAVYLCASSYGPEAFFGQGTRLTVV.

The chain recombines TRBV7-2 with TRBJ2-4; D is ambiguous. In germline, CDR1 is SGHTA, CDR2 FQGNSA. CDR3 size: 15 residues. Between the trimmed V and J ends, which lost 2 bases and 0 bases, there was a span of 8 bases. The CDR3 reads CASSLTRVAKNIQYF. DNA for the CDR3: TGTGCCAGCAGCTTAACCCGGGTAGCCAAAAACATTCAGTACTTC.

The genes are TRBV27 and TRBJ2-7, with D perhaps TRBD1 (6 bases). This CDR3 is built from 15 residues. V lost 5 bases, J lost 1 base, and 15 bases lay in between. Germline-derived CDR1 and CDR2 are MNHEY and SMNVEV (reference sequence). For the CDR3, the DNA is TGTGCCAGCAGTAGGGACACATTAGGGTCCTACGAGCAGTACTTC. Its protein product is CASSRDTLGSYEQYF.

The chain employs TRBV10-3 and TRBJ1-3; 8 nucleotides agree with TRBD1. This CDR3 has 13 amino acids. V lost 10 bases, J lost 8 bases, and 10 bases stayed unmatched. Germline CDR1 and CDR2: ENHRY and SYGVKD. CDR3 residues: CATGTGRGDTIYF. The CDR3, as DNA: TGTGCCACCGGGACAGGTCGCGGAGACACCATATATTTT.

This clone has just one count. The genes are TRBV11-3 and TRBJ2-7; D not resolved. This CDR3 has 14 residues. Germline CDR1 and CDR2: SGHNT and YENEEA. V dropped 0 bases and J dropped 0 bases, with 6 bases sitting between them. The CDR3 sequence: CASSLESHSYEQYF. Written as DNA, the CDR3 is TGTGCCAGCAGCTTAGAATCTCACTCCTACGAGCAGTACTTC.

The rearrangement uses TRBV27 and TRBJ2-2; D is unclear. Per germline, CDR1 MNHEY and CDR2 SMNVEV (reference sequence). This CDR3 region has 14 residues. Trimming took 10 bases from V and 1 from J, leaving 13 bases between them. The chain's CDR3 is CATRQVWNTGELFF. CDR3 DNA: TGTGCCACCCGGCAGGTCTGGAACACCGGGGAGCTGTTTTTT.

The chain links TRBV4-1 to TRBJ2-5, with D possibly called TRBD1 or TRBD2 (5 bases each). Germline loops: CDR1 MGHRA, CDR2 YSYEKL. The CDR3 length is 17 residues. V dropped 4 bases and J dropped 5 bases, with 23 bases sitting between them. The CDR3 nucleotides are TGCGCCAGCAGCCGCAAAGGGACGGGGCAGTATCTGGAGACCCAGTACTTC. This sequence encodes CASSRKGTGQYLETQYF.

This chain links TRBV2 with TRBJ2-7; D may be TRBD1 (5 bases). Germline assignment: CDR1 SNHLY and CDR2 FYNNEI. The CDR3 has 13 amino acids. Trimming stripped 6 bases from V and 5 bases from J, with 14 bases between. The CDR3 sequence: CASRPGFGDEQYF. Written as DNA, the CDR3 is TGTGCCAGCAGGCCAGGGTTTGGGGACGAGCAGTACTTC.

This clone appeared a single time. V and J are TRBV21-1 and TRBJ2-1; TRBD1 was called by the table and not checked on the DNA. TRBV21-1 is marked as a pseudogene. This CDR3 is 15 amino acids long. CDR3 DNA sequence: TGTGCCAGCAGCAAAAAAGGACAGAACTACAATGAGCAGTTCTTC. Translation gives CASSKKGQNYNEQFF.

The rearrangement uses TRBV9 and TRBJ1-2; 10 bases are shared with TRBD1. The V and J ends lost 0 bases and 2 bases, in that order; junction bases with no gene match: 1. The CDR3 contains 15 residues. Germline CDR1 and CDR2: SGDLS and YYNGEE. CDR3 loop: CASSVGTGGNYGYTF. DNA of the CDR3: TGTGCCAGCAGCGTAGGGACAGGGGGGAACTATGGCTACACCTTC.

This clone was observed a few times. This rearrangement joins TRBV10-1 to TRBJ1-1, with D unresolved. Germline-derived CDR1 and CDR2 are WNHNN and SYGVQD (reference sequence). Trimming took 6 bases from V and 4 from J, leaving 15 bases between them. The CDR3 is 14 residues long. CDR3 sequence (DNA): TGCGCCAGCAGCTACAGCGGGAGGAGCACTGAAGCTTTCTTT. The encoded protein is CASSYSGRSTEAFF.

The chain carries TRBV9 and TRBJ2-1, with 9 bases lining up with TRBD1. CDR1 and CDR2 (germline): SGDLS, YYNGEE. Trimming took 1 base from V and 12 from J; bases not matched to a gene: 11. The CDR3 length is 15 residues. Written as DNA, the CDR3 is TGTGCCAGCAGCGTATCGGACAGGGGAACAGTTGGGCAGTTCTTC. Translation gives CASSVSDRGTVGQFF.

This sequence joins TRBV15 and TRBJ2-7, with 12 bases lining up with TRBD2. J was trimmed by 3 bases and V by 2 bases; bases with no gene match: 5. CDR1 LNHNV and CDR2 YYDKDF come from the germline V gene (reference sequence). The CDR3 extends over 16 amino acids. The CDR3 here is CATSRQLAGGLYEQYF. Written as DNA, the CDR3 is TGTGCCACCAGCAGACAACTAGCGGGGGGACTCTACGAGCAGTACTTC.

This chain links TRBV7-9 with TRBJ2-7; D gene ambiguous. Germline values: CDR1 SEHNR, CDR2 FQNEAQ (reference sequence). V lost 6 bases and J 3 bases, leaving 9 bases between the germline ends. The CDR3 loop spans 12 amino acids. CDR3 in amino acids: CASRNQGYEQYF. In DNA, the CDR3 is TGTGCCAGCAGAAACCAAGGCTACGAGCAGTACTTC.

The genes are TRBV5-1 and TRBJ2-7; TRBD1 matches at 8 bases. V was clipped by 0 bases and J by 5 bases; unmatched bases: 7. CDR3 length: 15 residues. The germline V gene encodes CDR1 SGHRS and CDR2 YFSETQ. This CDR3 reads CASSLVVRGLDEQYF. CDR3 nucleotides: TGCGCCAGCAGCTTGGTCGTCAGGGGGCTCGACGAGCAGTACTTC.

The chain is built from TRBV10-3 and TRBJ1-1; D remains unclear. CDR1 is ENHRY and CDR2 is SYGVKD in the germline V gene. The CDR3 has 13 residues. Trimming left V 4 bases short and J 1 base short, with 7 bases between. For the CDR3, the DNA is TGTGCCATCAGTGGGGCTAAGAACACTGAAGCTTTCTTT. Protein product: CAISGAKNTEAFF.

The chain combines TRBV7-9 with TRBJ2-3; 12 bases line up with TRBD2. Germline loops: CDR1 SEHNR, CDR2 FQNEAQ (reference sequence). The CDR3 contains 15 residues. V lost 3 bases to trimming and J lost 5 bases; unmatched junction nucleotides: 3. The CDR3 DNA reads as TGTGCCAGCAGCTTCCTAGCGGGGGGGCTAGATACGCAGTATTTT. Protein: CASSFLAGGLDTQYF.

CDR3 sequence reads: CASSVARTSGAVQYF. CDR3 DNA: TGTGCCAGCAGCGTAGCTCGGACTAGCGGGGCGGTCCAGTACTTC. The rearrangement uses TRBV9 and TRBJ2-5; 12 bases are shared with TRBD2. This CDR3 is built from 15 residues. CDR1 and CDR2 (germline): SGDLS, YYNGEE. V shed 0 bases and J 10 bases; nucleotides not matched to a gene: 7.

The chain has TRBV7-2 and TRBJ2-3; D may be TRBD2 (7 bases). This CDR3 spans 15 amino acids. V gave up 0 bases and J gave up 2 bases, with 9 bases separating them. Germline V gene data show CDR1 as SGHTA and CDR2 as FQGNSA. For the CDR3, the DNA is TGTGCCAGCAGCTTAGCGGGGGGGCCCACAGATACGCAGTATTTT. This encodes CASSLAGGPTDTQYF.

A single count supports this clone. This chain links TRBV6-6 with TRBJ2-5, with TRBD2 identical over 12 bases. The J call is doubtful: the DNA matches TRBJ2-7 better. The CDR3 totals 14 residues. The germline V gene encodes CDR1 MNHNY and CDR2 SVGAGI (reference sequence). For the CDR3, the DNA is TGTGCCAGCAGCTGGACTAGCGGGACCTACGAGCAGTACTTC. Residues: CASSWTSGTYEQYF.

The genes are TRBV5-4 and TRBJ2-7, with D hard to call. V was pared by 1 base and J by 3 bases, with 14 bases between. The CDR3 totals 15 residues. Per the germline V gene, CDR1 is SGHNT and CDR2 is YYREEE (reference sequence). The CDR3 sequence is CASSLFETFIYEQYF. In DNA, the CDR3 is TGTGCCAGCAGCTTGTTTGAAACTTTTATCTACGAGCAGTACTTC.

The chain has TRBV5-5 and TRBJ1-4; D ambiguous. Germline V gene lookup returns CDR1 SGHKS and CDR2 YYEKEE (reference sequence). The CDR3 length is 17 residues. Trimming removed 1 base at V and 2 bases at J, with 15 bases between. CDR3 in DNA: TGTGCCAGCAGCTTGTCAGCAGCACTGGGGACTAATGAAAAACTGTTTTTT. Protein sequence: CASSLSAALGTNEKLFF.